This T cell receptor (beta chain) was recorded in a study of OX40 agonist ivuxolimab in advanced cancers. Sampled blood was obtained at baseline, cycle 4 day 1, and cycle 7 day 1. Trimming removed 4 bases from V and 0 bases from J; junction bases left unmatched: 5. Germline CDR1 reads MNHEY; CDR2 reads SMNVEV (reference sequence). The CDR3 extends over 16 amino acids. The table came from immunoSEQ multiplex PCR; TCRdb's copy has only in-frame clones and leaves some out. Altogether about 59,000 clones are present, over 75% being singletons, with the ten largest covering about 2.1%. This clonotype was obtained from an adult with an advanced solid tumor such as melanoma, head and neck, liver or kidney cancer. The source material was CD4+ or CD8+ T cells sorted from blood, sampled in a trial of the OX40 agonist ivuxolimab. The chain has TRBV27 and TRBJ2-3; 9 positions agree with TRBD2. The CDR3 DNA is TGTGCCAGCAGTTATCTAGCGGGGACTAGCACAGATACGCAGTATTTT. Residues: CASSYLAGTSTDTQYF.